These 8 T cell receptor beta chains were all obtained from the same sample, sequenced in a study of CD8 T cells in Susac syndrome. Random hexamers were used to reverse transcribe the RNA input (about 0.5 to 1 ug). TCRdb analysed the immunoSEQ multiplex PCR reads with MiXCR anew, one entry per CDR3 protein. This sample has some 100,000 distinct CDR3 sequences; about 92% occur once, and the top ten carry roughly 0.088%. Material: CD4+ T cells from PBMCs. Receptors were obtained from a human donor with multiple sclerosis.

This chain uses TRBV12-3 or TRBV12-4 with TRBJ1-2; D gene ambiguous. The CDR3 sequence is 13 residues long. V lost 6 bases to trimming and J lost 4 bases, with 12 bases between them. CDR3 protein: CASSHTYIYGYTF. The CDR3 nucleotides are TGTGCCAGCAGCCACACTTATATCTATGGCTACACCTTC.

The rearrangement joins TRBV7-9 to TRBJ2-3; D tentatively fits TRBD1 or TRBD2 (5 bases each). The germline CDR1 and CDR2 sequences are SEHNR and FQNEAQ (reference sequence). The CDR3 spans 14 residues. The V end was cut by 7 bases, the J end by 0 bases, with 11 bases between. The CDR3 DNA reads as TGTGCCAGCACCCTGGGGGAGAGCACAGATACGCAGTATTTT. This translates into CASTLGESTDTQYF.

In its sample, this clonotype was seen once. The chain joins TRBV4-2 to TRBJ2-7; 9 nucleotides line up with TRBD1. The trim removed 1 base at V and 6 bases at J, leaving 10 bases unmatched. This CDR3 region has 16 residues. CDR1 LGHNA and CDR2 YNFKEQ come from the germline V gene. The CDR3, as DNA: TGTGCCAGCAGCCAAGGGGACGGGACAGGGCTGAGCGAGCAGTACTTC. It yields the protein CASSQGDGTGLSEQYF.

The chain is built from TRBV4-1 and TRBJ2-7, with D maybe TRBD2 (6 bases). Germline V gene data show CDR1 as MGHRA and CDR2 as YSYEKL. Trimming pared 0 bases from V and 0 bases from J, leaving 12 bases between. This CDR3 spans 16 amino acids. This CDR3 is CASSQEGGPTSYEQYF. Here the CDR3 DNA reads TGCGCCAGCAGCCAAGAAGGAGGGCCGACCTCCTACGAGCAGTACTTC.

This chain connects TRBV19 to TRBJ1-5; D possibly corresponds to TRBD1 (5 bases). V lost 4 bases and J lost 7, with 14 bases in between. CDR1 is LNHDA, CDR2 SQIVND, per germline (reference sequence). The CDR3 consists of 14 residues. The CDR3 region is CASSTPRRGQPQHF. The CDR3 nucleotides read TGTGCCAGTAGTACCCCGCGACGGGGCCAGCCCCAGCATTTT.

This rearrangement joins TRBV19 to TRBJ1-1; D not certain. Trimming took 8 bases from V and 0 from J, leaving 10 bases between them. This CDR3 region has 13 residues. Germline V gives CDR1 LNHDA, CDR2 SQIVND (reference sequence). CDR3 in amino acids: CASSGDLNTEAFF. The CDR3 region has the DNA TGTGCCAGTTCCGGGGATCTGAACACTGAAGCTTTCTTT.

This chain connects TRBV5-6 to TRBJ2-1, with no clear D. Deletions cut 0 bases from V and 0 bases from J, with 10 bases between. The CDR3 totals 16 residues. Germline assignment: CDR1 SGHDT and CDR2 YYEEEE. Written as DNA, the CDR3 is TGTGCCAGCAGCTTGGACTATCCCGGCTCCTACAATGAGCAGTTCTTC. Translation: CASSLDYPGSYNEQFF.

The CDR3, as DNA: TGTGCCAGCAGCCAACATGGGGGGAGAGTTAGCACCGGGGAGCTGTTTTTT. It is translated as CASSQHGGRVSTGELFF. The chain carries TRBV3-1 and TRBJ2-2; a possible D gene is TRBD2 (6 bases). Trimming shortened V by 2 bases and J by 4 bases, and 17 bases separated the two germline ends. CDR1 and CDR2 from the germline V gene are LGHDT and YNNKEL (reference sequence). This CDR3 has 17 amino acids.